Only one count was recorded for the clone carrying this T cell receptor (beta chain). The antigen remains undetermined. The data are from a study of post-analysis software for immune sequencing data. Carried by the TCR beta cDNA libraries were unique molecular identifiers. Input of roughly 0.9 to 11 million T cells yielded a few hundred thousand cDNA molecules. TCRdb passed the PCR reads through MiXCR, listing each CDR3 protein once. The profile covers 650,000 to 850,000 distinct CDR3 sequences, with under 70% appearing a single time and approximately 4.3% taken by the ten largest. Findings of the study overall: Significantly lower normalized Chao1 diversity was seen in multiple sclerosis patients than in controls. Among five TRBV segments more frequent in patients than controls were TRBV5-6, TRBV5-1 and TRBV20-1.

V was clipped by 2 bases and J by 0 bases, with 13 bases between them. The CDR3 totals 16 residues. Germline lookup yields CDR1 SGHRS and CDR2 YFSETQ. This receptor was taken from a girl aged 5-17 years with multiple sclerosis. The sequenced sample was blood. The chain links TRBV5-1 to TRBJ2-3, with D hard to call. The CDR3, as DNA: TGCGCCAGCAGCTTTCAGGAGCGACCTAGCACAGATACGCAGTATTTT. Translation: CASSFQERPSTDTQYF.